What follows are 21 T cell receptor beta chains derived from one specimen sequenced in a study of blood T cell repertoires in COVID-19. Profiled with immunoSEQ multiplex PCR; TCRdb holds only in-frame clones, not every one. Of some 40,000 clones listed, about 85% were seen once; the top ten hold under 35%. The source material was peripheral blood. The source of these receptors is a woman of 80 years or more with acute or convalescent COVID-19.

This clone was picked up one time. The chain recombines TRBV15 with TRBJ2-5; 7 bases agree with TRBD2. This CDR3 contains 17 residues. The germline V gene has CDR1 LNHNV and CDR2 YYDKDF (reference sequence). The V segment lost 0 bases and the J segment 6 bases; nucleotides outside the gene matches: 13. CDR3 amino acids: CATSRDPAGSGLQTQYF. DNA for the CDR3: TGTGCCACCAGCAGAGACCCCGCGGGTAGCGGGCTACAGACCCAGTACTTC.

This chain connects TRBV21-1 to TRBJ1-4; the DNA was not compared with TRBD1, the D call given in the table. TRBV21-1 is classified as a pseudogene. CDR3 length equals 18 residues. The CDR3 loop is CASSKGTGDEEVYEKLFF. CDR3 bases: TGTGCCAGCAGCAAAGGGACAGGGGACGAGGAGGTCTATGAAAAACTGTTTTTT.

This chain joins TRBV15 and TRBJ1-3, with TRBD1 as a possible D gene (6 bases). Germline CDR1 is LNHNV and CDR2 is YYDKDF (reference sequence). This CDR3 spans 21 amino acids. V was cut by 0 bases and J by 0 bases, with 24 bases left in between. This CDR3 reads CATSRDWRQATNLGSGNTIYF. The CDR3, as DNA: TGTGCCACCAGCAGAGATTGGAGACAGGCTACTAACCTCGGCTCTGGAAACACCATATATTTT.

This chain uses TRBV7-9 with TRBJ1-1; 8 bases fit TRBD1. CDR1 SEHNR and CDR2 FQNEAQ come from the germline V gene (reference sequence). The CDR3 covers 14 residues. Trimming removed 6 bases from V and 4 bases from J; junction bases left unmatched: 7. This CDR3 is CASSSTGVGTEAFF. For the CDR3, the DNA is TGTGCCAGCAGTTCGACAGGGGTGGGCACTGAAGCTTTCTTT.

The gene calls are TRBV6-5 and TRBJ2-5; D may be TRBD2 (6 bases). Germline CDR1 is MNHEY and CDR2 is SVGAGI. The V end was cut by 7 bases, the J end by 5 bases, with 17 bases between. This CDR3 comprises 14 residues. The CDR3 reads CASNPHQGGETQYF. As DNA, the CDR3 is TGTGCCAGCAACCCACACCAGGGAGGCGAGACCCAGTACTTC.

The CDR3 region has the DNA TGTGCCACCAGCAGAGAAAGGGGGGGGAACGAAAAACTGTTTTTT. It codes for CATSRERGGNEKLFF. This rearrangement joins TRBV15 to TRBJ1-4, with D possibly being TRBD1 (6 bases). The CDR3 totals 15 residues. V lost 0 bases, J lost 8 bases, and 13 bases lay in between. CDR1 is LNHNV, CDR2 YYDKDF, per germline (reference sequence).

This chain joins TRBV6-1 and TRBJ2-7, with 8 positions matching TRBD2. CDR1 MNHNS and CDR2 SASEGT come from the germline V gene. The CDR3 runs to 15 residues. V lost 3 bases to trimming and J lost 3 bases; unmatched junction nucleotides: 7. In nucleotides, the CDR3 is TGTGCCAGCAGTGATCCGGGACTAGGGAACTACGAGCAGTACTTC. This translates into CASSDPGLGNYEQYF.

The rearrangement uses TRBV18 and TRBJ2-7; TRBD1 matches 8 bases. Germline CDR1 reads KGHSH; CDR2 reads LQKENI. J lost 2 bases, V lost 4 bases, and 10 bases had no gene match. This CDR3 is 16 amino acids long. The CDR3 loop reads CASSQRVTGVTYEQYF. Written as DNA, the CDR3 is TGTGCCAGCTCACAACGGGTGACAGGGGTAACCTACGAGCAGTACTTC.

V is TRBV27 and J is TRBJ1-5, with TRBD1 matching over 9 bases. This CDR3 has 13 residues. Germline lookup yields CDR1 MNHEY and CDR2 SMNVEV (reference sequence). The J segment lost 7 bases and the V segment lost 5 bases, leaving 3 bases of the junction unmatched. For the CDR3, the DNA is TGTGCCAGCAGTCGGACAGGGGAGCAGCCCCAGCATTTT. As protein: CASSRTGEQPQHF.

The chain has TRBV18 and TRBJ2-1; 7 bases line up with TRBD2. The CDR3 spans 16 residues. Losses at the gene ends were 3 bases for V and 7 bases for J; bases not matched to a gene: 12. Germline V gives CDR1 KGHSH, CDR2 LQKENI. The CDR3 loop is CASSPPMGGGGNEQFF. Written as DNA, the CDR3 is TGTGCCAGCTCACCCCCGATGGGCGGGGGTGGAAATGAGCAGTTCTTC.

This chain links TRBV5-4 with TRBJ1-2, with D tentatively TRBD1 (6 bases). The CDR3 contains 13 residues. V was shortened by 10 bases and J by 2 bases, with 15 bases between the two germline ends. CDR1 and CDR2 (germline): SGHNT, YYREEE (reference sequence). CDR3 residues: CAFFTQGNYGYTF. The CDR3 DNA reads as TGTGCCTTCTTTACGCAGGGGAACTATGGCTACACCTTC.

This sequence joins TRBV6-1 and TRBJ2-1; tentative D call: TRBD2 (6 bases). Germline V CDR1 and CDR2: MNHNS, SASEGT. V shed 2 bases and J shed 2 bases, with 13 bases lying between them. The CDR3 is 16 residues long. In DNA, the CDR3 is TGTGCCAGCAGTGAAAGGCGGGGAACGACCTACAATGAGCAGTTCTTC. Amino acid sequence: CASSERRGTTYNEQFF.

The rearrangement joins TRBV2 to TRBJ1-1; D perhaps matches TRBD1 (6 bases). The CDR3 sequence is 13 residues long. V was shortened by 8 bases and J by 0 bases, with 10 bases between the two germline ends. Germline V CDR1 and CDR2: SNHLY, FYNNEI. CDR3 nucleotide sequence: TGTGCCAGCCTTCGGGACATGAACACTGAAGCTTTCTTT. It codes for CASLRDMNTEAFF.

The CDR3 is CASSRAGDTQYF. CDR3 nucleotides: TGTGCCAGCTCACGGGCAGGGGATACGCAGTATTTT. The chain is built from TRBV18 and TRBJ2-3; weak D call: TRBD1 (5 bases). CDR1 and CDR2 (germline): KGHSH, LQKENI. There are 12 residues in the CDR3. The V end lost 4 bases, the J end lost 6 bases, and 8 bases lay between the germline ends.

The chain combines TRBV27 with TRBJ2-3, with D tentatively TRBD2 (5 bases). The CDR3 totals 15 residues. The V and J ends lost 1 base and 1 base respectively, with 9 bases between them. Germline CDR1 is MNHEY and CDR2 is SMNVEV (reference sequence). Here the CDR3 reads CASSLYGVRTDTQYF. Here the CDR3 DNA reads TGTGCCAGCAGTTTATACGGGGTCCGCACAGATACGCAGTATTTT.

The chain combines TRBV6-5 with TRBJ1-4, with a weak D call TRBD1 (6 bases). V shed 6 bases and J shed 2 bases, with 10 bases lying between them. The germline CDR1 and CDR2 sequences are MNHEY and SVGAGI. The CDR3 extends over 14 amino acids. CDR3 sequence reads: CASRRGWTNEKLFF. The CDR3 region has the DNA TGTGCCAGCAGGAGGGGGTGGACTAATGAAAAACTGTTTTTT.

The gene calls are TRBV7-6 and TRBJ2-1, with 11 positions matching TRBD2. This CDR3 is built from 15 residues. J was trimmed by 7 bases and V by 6 bases; bases with no gene match: 8. Looked up from germline, CDR1 is SGHVS and CDR2 is FNYEAQ. The CDR3 DNA reads as TGTGCCAGCAGATCGACTAGCGGGATCGGGAATGAGCAGTTCTTC. This sequence encodes CASRSTSGIGNEQFF.

This clone was seen a single time. The chain has TRBV24-1 and TRBJ2-5, with 7 nucleotides matching TRBD1. CDR3 size: 16 residues. Trimming at V came to 2 bases and at J to 5 bases, leaving 10 bases not matched to a gene. The germline CDR1 and CDR2 sequences are KGHDR and SFDVKD. In DNA form, the CDR3 reads TGTGCCACCAGTGATTCAGGGGGAGAGAGGATCGAGACCCAGTACTTC. Its protein is CATSDSGGERIETQYF.

There are a few counts of this clone. The chain couples TRBV24-1 to TRBJ1-2; 11 nucleotides match TRBD1. CDR3 size: 19 residues. CDR1 is KGHDR, CDR2 SFDVKD, per germline. J gave up 8 bases and V 4 bases, and 20 bases lay outside the gene matches. The chain's CDR3 is CATSDAQPGQGVLGLGYTF. Written as DNA, the CDR3 is TGTGCCACCAGTGACGCTCAGCCGGGACAGGGGGTCTTAGGACTAGGCTACACCTTC.

J is TRBJ1-4 and V is TRBV5-1, with D uncertain. Trimming stripped 0 bases from V and 5 bases from J, with 8 bases between. Germline V gives CDR1 SGHRS, CDR2 YFSETQ. The CDR3 consists of 14 residues. DNA of the CDR3: TGCGCCAGCAGCTTGGAGGCAGCGAATGAAAAACTGTTTTTT. Translated, it gives CASSLEAANEKLFF.

The chain carries TRBV10-2 and TRBJ2-1; 10 nucleotides align to TRBD2. The CDR3 is 15 amino acids. CDR1 is WSHSY and CDR2 is SAAADI in the germline V gene. With 7 bases clipped from V and 4 bases from J, the junction kept 7 bases outside the gene matches. CDR3 bases: TGCGCCAGCAAGAGCGGGAGGGCCTCTTACAATGAGCAGTTCTTC. Encoded protein: CASKSGRASYNEQFF.